The clone carrying this TCR beta chain is a singleton in its sample. This specimen comes from a study of blood T cell repertoires in COVID-19. At the level of the study: Samples taken during acute and convalescent COVID-19 were collected in the United States, Italy and Spain.

Original methodology: Counts of nucleated cells, estimated from reference gene primer amplification, were obtained. TCRdb keeps only in-frame clones here, not all; method: immunoSEQ multiplex PCR. The V and J calls and clone size are taken from that table; D and trimming were inferred from the DNA. Among approximately 220,000 clones listed, over 75% were seen once. The CDR3 is 18 amino acids. The germline V gene encodes CDR1 SGHRS and CDR2 YFSETQ. Losses at the gene ends were 4 bases for V and 0 bases for J; bases not matched to a gene: 13. The sample was peripheral blood. The chain carries TRBV5-1 and TRBJ1-3; 7 nucleotides match TRBD1. The receptor was derived from a man aged 45 to 65 with acute or convalescent COVID-19. CDR3 in amino acids: CASSLYPTGRSSGNTIYF. Written as DNA, the CDR3 is TGCGCCAGCAGCCTGTACCCGACAGGGCGATCCTCTGGAAACACCATATATTTT.